The 12 T cell receptor beta chains below come from one sample, sequenced in a study of blood T cell repertoires in COVID-19. Assay: immunoSEQ multiplex PCR; the TCRdb copy retains only in-frame clones and omits some. This table has about 190,000 clones, 80% to 85% appearing once. Sequencing was done on a sample of peripheral blood. All receptors derive from a woman aged 40 to 55 with acute or convalescent COVID-19.

The chain carries TRBV15 and TRBJ1-3; the D gene is possibly TRBD1 (5 bases). CDR1 LNHNV and CDR2 YYDKDF come from the germline V gene (reference sequence). This CDR3 is 16 amino acids long. V gave up 3 bases and J gave up 2 bases, with 14 bases separating them. Here the CDR3 reads CATSSYLEGTGNTIYF. The CDR3 nucleotides read TGTGCCACCAGCAGCTATCTGGAGGGGACTGGAAACACCATATATTTT.

The genes are TRBV30 and TRBJ2-7; TRBD2 might be the D (6 bases). Trimming left V 0 bases short and J 6 bases short, with 9 bases between. The germline V gene encodes CDR1 GTSNPN and CDR2 SVGIG (reference sequence). The CDR3 sequence is 12 residues long. CDR3 region: CAWSVTSPEQYF. The CDR3 DNA follows: TGTGCCTGGAGTGTAACTAGCCCCGAGCAGTACTTC. The entire variable domain, with the rest obtained from reference TRBV30 and TRBJ2-7, is as follows: SQTIHQWPATLVQPVGSPLSLECTVEGTSNPNLYWYRQAAGRGLQLLFYSVGIGQISSEVPQNLSASRPQDRQFILSSKKLLLSDSGFYLCAWSVTSPEQYFGPGTRLTVT.

In this sample, this clone turned up once. V gene TRBV19 combines with J gene TRBJ2-1, with D possibly being TRBD1 (6 bases). CDR3 length equals 16 residues. Between the trimmed V and J ends, which lost 2 bases and 2 bases, there was a span of 13 bases. CDR1 and CDR2 (germline): LNHDA, SQIVND (reference sequence). The CDR3 DNA sequence: TGTGCCAGTAGTATAAGGGGGACGGCTACCTACAATGAGCAGTTCTTC. It is translated as CASSIRGTATYNEQFF.

The genes are TRBV2 and TRBJ1-5, with 7 bases matching TRBD1. V shed 1 base, J shed 5 bases, and the junction held 5 bases outside the gene matches. The germline V gene has CDR1 SNHLY and CDR2 FYNNEI. This CDR3 spans 15 amino acids. CDR3 amino acids: CASSEGGTGDQPQHF. DNA of the CDR3: TGTGCCAGCAGTGAAGGGGGAACAGGGGATCAGCCCCAGCATTTT. Complete variable domain (other parts from reference TRBV2 and TRBJ1-5): EPEVTQTPSHQVTQMGQEVILRCVPISNHLYFYWYRQILGQKVEFLVSFYNNEISEKSEIFDDQFSVERPDGSNFTLKIRSTKLEDSAMYFCASSEGGTGDQPQHFGDGTRLSIL.

The chain couples TRBV6-5 to TRBJ2-7; 7 bases fit TRBD1. Trimming removed 5 bases from V and 6 bases from J; junction bases left unmatched: 10. The germline gives CDR1 MNHEY, CDR2 SVGAGI. The CDR3 is 14 residues long. CDR3 DNA sequence: TGTGCCAGCAGTACGCGAAACCGGGACAGCGAGCAGTACTTC. Translated: CASSTRNRDSEQYF.

The rearrangement joins TRBV28 to TRBJ1-2, with D possibly being TRBD1 (5 bases). Per germline, CDR1 MDHEN and CDR2 SYDVKM. The V end was cut by 6 bases, the J end by 7 bases, with 9 bases between. The length of the CDR3 is 11 residues. The CDR3 sequence is CASSQQGGYTF. CDR3 sequence (DNA): TGTGCCAGCAGCCAGCAGGGTGGCTACACCTTC.

The V call is TRBV6-5, the J call TRBJ1-5; 10 bases agree with TRBD1. Germline CDR1 reads MNHEY; CDR2 reads SVGAGI. The CDR3 runs to 14 residues. The trim removed 7 bases at V and 4 bases at J, leaving 4 bases unmatched. CDR3 amino acids: CASNWDRGNQPQHF. The CDR3 nucleotides read TGTGCCAGCAATTGGGACAGGGGAAATCAGCCCCAGCATTTT.

CDR3 in amino acids: CASSFPRGISYEQYF. CDR3 coding DNA: TGTGCCAGCAGTTTCCCCCGGGGTATAAGCTACGAGCAGTACTTC. The rearrangement links TRBV28 to TRBJ2-7; D might be TRBD2 (5 bases). Looked up from germline, CDR1 is MDHEN and CDR2 is SYDVKM. The CDR3 extends over 15 amino acids. The ends were cut back, 3 bases at V and 3 bases at J, with 15 bases in the middle.

CDR3 sequence (DNA): TGTGCCAGCAGCTTAGGGGGCCCTCTACTAGCGGGAGGGCCGGGAGAGACCCAGTACTTC. It is translated as CASSLGGPLLAGGPGETQYF. The chain uses TRBV11-3 and TRBJ2-5; 13 bases are a match to TRBD2. Germline assignment: CDR1 SGHNT and CDR2 YENEEA. J was trimmed by 4 bases and V by 1 base; bases with no gene match: 15. The CDR3 is 20 amino acids.

This chain joins TRBV4-1 and TRBJ2-7; 13 bases fit TRBD2. The CDR3 spans 18 residues. V trimming: 4 bases; J trimming: 3 bases; junction bases outside the gene matches: 12. Germline loops: CDR1 MGHRA, CDR2 YSYEKL. The CDR3 sequence is CASSPSQRLAGGSYEQYF. CDR3 sequence (DNA): TGCGCCAGCAGCCCGTCCCAGAGACTAGCGGGAGGCAGCTACGAGCAGTACTTC.

CDR3 sequence: CASSLRATDTGELFF. CDR3 coding DNA: TGCGCCAGCAGCTTGCGAGCTACGGACACCGGGGAGCTGTTTTTT. The rearrangement uses TRBV5-1 and TRBJ2-2; D unresolved. Trimming left V 1 base short and J 3 bases short, with 10 bases between. CDR3 length: 15 residues. Germline CDR1 is SGHRS and CDR2 is YFSETQ.

CDR3 bases: TGTGCCTGGGGGACAAACTCCTACGAGCAGTACTTC. Translating it yields CAWGTNSYEQYF. This chain connects TRBV30 to TRBJ2-7, with D possibly TRBD1 on 6 matching bases. Germline-derived CDR1 and CDR2 are GTSNPN and SVGIG (reference sequence). V lost 5 bases, J lost 0 bases, and 8 bases lay in between. This CDR3 region has 12 residues.